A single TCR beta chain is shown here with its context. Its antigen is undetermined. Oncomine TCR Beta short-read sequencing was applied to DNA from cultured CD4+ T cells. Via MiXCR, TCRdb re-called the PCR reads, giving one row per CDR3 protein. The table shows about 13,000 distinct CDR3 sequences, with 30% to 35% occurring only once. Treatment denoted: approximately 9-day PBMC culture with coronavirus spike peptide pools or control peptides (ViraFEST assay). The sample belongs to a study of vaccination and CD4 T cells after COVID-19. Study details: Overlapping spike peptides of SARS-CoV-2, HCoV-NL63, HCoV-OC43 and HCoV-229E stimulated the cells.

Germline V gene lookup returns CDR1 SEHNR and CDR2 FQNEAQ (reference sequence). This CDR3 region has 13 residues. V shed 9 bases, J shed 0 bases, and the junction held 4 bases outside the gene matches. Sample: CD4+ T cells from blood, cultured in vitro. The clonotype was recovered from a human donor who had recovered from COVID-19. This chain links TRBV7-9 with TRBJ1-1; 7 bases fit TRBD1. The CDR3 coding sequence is TGTGCCAGTCAGGGGGGAATGAACACTGAAGCTTTCTTT. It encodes CASQGGMNTEAFF.